Here is one T cell receptor beta chain with its context. Its antigen is not identified. Healthy Caucasian individuals made up all the donors. The sample is drawn from a study of identical twins. TCRdb re-called the 5' RACE reads with MiXCR, one entry per CDR3 protein. The data show some 260,000 distinct CDR3 sequences, more than 13% seen once. Study outcomes and limitations: Insertion counts were lower in abundant cord blood beta clonotypes, a trend that memory repertoires did not show.

What was sequenced was memory (CD45RO+) T cells sorted from blood. This receptor was obtained from a woman aged 18 to 35 in good health.

CDR3 sequence reads: CASSFSGRNDEQFF. CDR3 bases: TGCGCCAGCAGCTTCTCAGGGCGTAACGATGAGCAGTTCTTC. The chain joins TRBV5-1 to TRBJ2-1, with D perhaps matching TRBD1 (5 bases). Germline V lookup: CDR1 SGHRS, CDR2 YFSETQ. The ends were cut back, 2 bases at V and 8 bases at J, with 14 bases in the middle. CDR3 length equals 14 residues. The variable domain in full, completed from reference TRBV5-1 and TRBJ2-1, reads KAGVTQTPRYLIKTRGQQVTLSCSPISGHRSVSWYQQTPGQGLQFLFEYFSETQRNKGNFPGRFSGRQFSNSRSEMNVSTLELGDSALYLCASSFSGRNDEQFFGPGTRLTVL.